Presented here are 5 T cell receptor beta chains from one specimen sequenced in a study of blood T cell repertoires in COVID-19. Profiling relied on immunoSEQ multiplex PCR, and the TCRdb table lists in-frame clones only, not all of them. The sample holds 200,000 to 250,000 clones, 88% seen once. The sequencing input was PBMCs or T cells enriched from blood (not recorded which). The receptors come from a woman aged 25 to 45 who had recovered from COVID-19.

The chain recombines TRBV29-1 with TRBJ2-3; 11 nucleotides agree with TRBD2. Germline CDR1 and CDR2: SQVTM and ANQGSEA. CDR3 size: 16 residues. Losses at the gene ends were 3 bases for V and 1 base for J; bases not matched to a gene: 6. DNA for the CDR3: TGCAGCGTTGATAGCGGGGGGGGAATTGGCACAGATACGCAGTATTTT. It is translated as CSVDSGGGIGTDTQYF.

The V call is TRBV7-2, the J call TRBJ2-3, with 8 positions matching TRBD2. V shed 1 base and J 6 bases; nucleotides not matched to a gene: 6. This CDR3 comprises 15 residues. The germline gives CDR1 SGHTA, CDR2 FQGNSA. The DNA for the CDR3 is TGTGCCAGCAGCTTAGGAGCGGGGGTGGTGGATACGCAGTATTTT. This gives the protein CASSLGAGVVDTQYF.

The chain employs TRBV15 and TRBJ1-2; TRBD1 aligns across 9 bases. The CDR3 contains 16 residues. The germline V gene encodes CDR1 LNHNV and CDR2 YYDKDF (reference sequence). With 0 bases clipped from V and 4 bases from J, the junction kept 6 bases outside the gene matches. The CDR3 DNA reads TGTGCCACCAGCAGAGATAAGAGGGACAGGGTCTATGGCTACACCTTC. Translating gives CATSRDKRDRVYGYTF.

The rearrangement links TRBV7-2 to TRBJ1-2, with TRBD1 matching over 8 bases. CDR3 length: 15 residues. Germline loops: CDR1 SGHTA, CDR2 FQGNSA. With V trimmed by 1 base and J by 6 bases, 7 bases remained unmatched. The CDR3 reads CASSLVGQGLDGYTF. In nucleotides, the CDR3 is TGTGCCAGCAGCTTAGTCGGACAGGGCCTAGATGGCTACACCTTC.

The V call is TRBV7-2, the J call TRBJ1-3; TRBD1 agrees at 9 bases. This CDR3 has 17 amino acids. The junction had 8 bases not matched to a gene; V was cut back by 0 bases and J by 5 bases. Per germline, CDR1 SGHTA and CDR2 FQGNSA. This CDR3 reads CASSLAGQGPLRNTIYF. The CDR3 nucleotides read TGTGCCAGCAGCTTAGCGGGACAGGGCCCCCTCCGAAACACCATATATTTT.